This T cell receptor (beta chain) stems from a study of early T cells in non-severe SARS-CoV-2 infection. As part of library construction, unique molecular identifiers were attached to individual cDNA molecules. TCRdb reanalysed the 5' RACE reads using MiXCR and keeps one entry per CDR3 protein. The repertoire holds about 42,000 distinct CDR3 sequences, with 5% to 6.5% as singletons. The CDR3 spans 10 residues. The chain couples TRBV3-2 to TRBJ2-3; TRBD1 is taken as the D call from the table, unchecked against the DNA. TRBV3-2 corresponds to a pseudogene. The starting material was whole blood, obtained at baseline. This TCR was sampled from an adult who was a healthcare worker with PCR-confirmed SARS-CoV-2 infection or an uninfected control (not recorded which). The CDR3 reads CASGGDTQYF. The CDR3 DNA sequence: TGTGCCAGCGGGGGGGATACGCAGTATTTT.